The rows below give T cell receptor beta chains drawn from one sample of a study of blood T cell repertoires in COVID-19. Measured with immunoSEQ multiplex PCR; TCRdb has only the in-frame clones, and not every one. The sample lists roughly 99,000 clones, approximately 86% occurring once. The sequenced sample consisted of peripheral blood. The receptors were sampled from a man in his forties or fifties with COVID-19, enrolled during active disease. The CDR3 runs from the conserved cysteine through the conserved F or W. The D gene is left open where the match is weak. Clone sizes are given selectively: once, few, many, or a class where the clone is expanded.

V gene	J gene	D gene	clone size	CDR3 protein	CDR3 DNA
TRBV28	TRBJ1-1	.	.	CASSLSQGRAFF	TGTGCCAGCAGTTTGTCCCAGGGAAGGGCTTTCTTT
TRBV19	TRBJ2-1	TRBD1	.	CASTRQGSSYNEQFF	TGTGCCAGTACCAGACAGGGGAGCTCCTACAATGAGCAGTTCTTC
TRBV2	TRBJ2-1	.	.	CASSSSGRGDEQFF	TGTGCCAGCAGTTCCTCCGGCCGGGGAGATGAGCAGTTCTTC
TRBV29-1	TRBJ1-1	TRBD1	.	CSVGDRVDTEAFF	TGCAGCGTTGGGGACAGGGTTGACACTGAAGCTTTCTTT
TRBV7-9	TRBJ2-5	.	.	CASSSVGTYGGTQYF	TGTGCCAGCAGCTCAGTCGGGACATACGGCGGGACCCAGTACTTC
TRBV5-1	TRBJ2-3	TRBD1	.	CASSLPTGGIDTQYF	TGCGCCAGCAGCTTACCGACAGGGGGGATAGATACGCAGTATTTT
TRBV9	TRBJ1-6	TRBD1	.	CASSVGQGPNSPLHF	TGTGCCAGCAGCGTCGGACAGGGCCCTAATTCACCCCTCCACTTT
TRBV5-1	TRBJ2-2	.	.	CASSLPGQGTGELFF	TGCGCCAGCAGCTTGCCAGGGCAAGGCACCGGGGAGCTGTTTTTT
TRBV18	TRBJ1-3	.	.	CASSPSMAGSAGNTIYF	TGTGCCAGCTCACCAAGCATGGCAGGGTCTGCTGGAAACACCATATATTTT
TRBV7-9	TRBJ2-1	TRBD2	.	CASSPRLAGGPSYNEQFF	TGTGCCAGCAGCCCACGACTAGCGGGGGGGCCCTCCTACAATGAGCAGTTCTTC
TRBV6-6	TRBJ1-2	TRBD1	.	CASSYSGQGDGYTF	TGTGCCAGCAGTTACTCGGGACAGGGCGATGGCTACACCTTC
TRBV5-1	TRBJ1-3	.	.	CASSLDRNSGNTIYF	TGCGCCAGCAGCTTGGACAGAAACTCTGGAAACACCATATATTTT
TRBV9	TRBJ2-5	TRBD1	.	CASSPWDSQETQYF	TGTGCCAGCAGCCCCTGGGACAGTCAAGAGACCCAGTACTTC
TRBV27	TRBJ2-1	TRBD2	.	CASSSPKKRGVSHEQFF	TGTGCCAGCAGTTCCCCAAAGAAGCGGGGGGTTTCTCATGAGCAGTTCTTC
TRBV19	TRBJ1-2	TRBD1	once	CASSPTTGGGGYTF	TGTGCCAGTAGTCCAACGACAGGGGGCGGAGGCTACACCTTC
TRBV9	TRBJ2-7	.	.	CASSVAAEFYEQYF	TGTGCCAGCAGCGTAGCTGCAGAATTCTACGAGCAGTACTTC
TRBV24-1	TRBJ1-3	.	.	CATSDTEGNTIYF	TGTGCCACCAGTGATACGGAGGGAAACACCATATATTTT
TRBV18	TRBJ2-3	.	.	CASSDTRPLPSITDTQYF	TGTGCCAGCTCTGACACCCGTCCCTTGCCCTCGATCACAGATACGCAGTATTTT
TRBV7-9	TRBJ2-3	.	once	CASSPGDGRSTDTQYF	TGTGCCAGCAGCCCAGGGGACGGCAGAAGCACAGATACGCAGTATTTT
TRBV10-3	TRBJ1-1	.	once	CAIRAPGTEAFF	TGTGCCATCAGAGCCCCGGGGACTGAAGCTTTCTTT
TRBV4-1	TRBJ1-6	.	.	CASSQKRAGASYNSPLHF	TGCGCCAGCAGCCAAAAAAGAGCAGGGGCTTCCTATAATTCACCCCTCCACTTT
TRBV30	TRBJ1-5	TRBD1	.	CAWVLGQVTYSNQPQHF	TGTGCCTGGGTATTGGGACAGGTAACCTATAGCAATCAGCCCCAGCATTTT